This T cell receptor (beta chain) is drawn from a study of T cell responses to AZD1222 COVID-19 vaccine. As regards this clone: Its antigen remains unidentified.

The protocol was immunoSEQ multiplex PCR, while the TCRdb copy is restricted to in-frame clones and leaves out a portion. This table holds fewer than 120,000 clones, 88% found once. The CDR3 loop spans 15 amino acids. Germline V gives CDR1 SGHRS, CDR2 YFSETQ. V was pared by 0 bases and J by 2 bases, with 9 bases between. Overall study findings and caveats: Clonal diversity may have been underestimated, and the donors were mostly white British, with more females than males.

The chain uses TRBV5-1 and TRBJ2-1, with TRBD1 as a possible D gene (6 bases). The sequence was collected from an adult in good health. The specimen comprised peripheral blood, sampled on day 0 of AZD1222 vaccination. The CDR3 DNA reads TGCGCCAGCAGCTTGGAACAGGGCGCCTACAATGAGCAGTTCTTC. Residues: CASSLEQGAYNEQFF.